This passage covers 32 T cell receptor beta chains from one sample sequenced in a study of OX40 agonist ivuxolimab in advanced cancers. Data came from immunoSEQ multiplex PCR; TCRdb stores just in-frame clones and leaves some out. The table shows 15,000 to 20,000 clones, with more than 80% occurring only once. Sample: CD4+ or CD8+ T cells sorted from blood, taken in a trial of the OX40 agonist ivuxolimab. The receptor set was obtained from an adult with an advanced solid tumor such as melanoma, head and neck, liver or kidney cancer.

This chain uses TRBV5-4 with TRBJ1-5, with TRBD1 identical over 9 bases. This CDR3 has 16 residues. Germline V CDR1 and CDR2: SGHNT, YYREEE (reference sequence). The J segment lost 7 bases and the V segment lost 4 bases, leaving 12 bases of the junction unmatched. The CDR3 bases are TGTGCCAGCAGCGCGGGACAGGGAATCGCGAAACAGCCCCAGCATTTT. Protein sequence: CASSAGQGIAKQPQHF.

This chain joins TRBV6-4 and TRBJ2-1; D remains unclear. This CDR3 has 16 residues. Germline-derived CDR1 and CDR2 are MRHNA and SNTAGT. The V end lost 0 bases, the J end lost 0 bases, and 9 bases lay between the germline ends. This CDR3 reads CASSDSPRSSYNEQFF. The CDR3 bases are TGTGCCAGCAGTGACTCCCCAAGGAGCTCCTACAATGAGCAGTTCTTC.

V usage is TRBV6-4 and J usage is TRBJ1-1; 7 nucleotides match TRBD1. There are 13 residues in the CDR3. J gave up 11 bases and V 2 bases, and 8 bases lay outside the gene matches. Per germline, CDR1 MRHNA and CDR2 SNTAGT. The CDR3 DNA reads TGTGCCAGCAGTGACCGGGACAGAGGCCTGGCTTTCTTT. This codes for CASSDRDRGLAFF.

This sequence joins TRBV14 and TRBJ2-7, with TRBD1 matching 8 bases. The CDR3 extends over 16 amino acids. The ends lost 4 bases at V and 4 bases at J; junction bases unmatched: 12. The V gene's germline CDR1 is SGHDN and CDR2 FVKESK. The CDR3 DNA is TGTGCCAGCAGCCGCAGACAGGGGCCCCTCTTTTACGAGCAGTACTTC. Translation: CASSRRQGPLFYEQYF.

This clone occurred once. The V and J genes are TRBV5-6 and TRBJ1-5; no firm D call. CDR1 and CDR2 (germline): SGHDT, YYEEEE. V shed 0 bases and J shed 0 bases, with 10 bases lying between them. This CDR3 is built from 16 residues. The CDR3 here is CASSLGVTVSNQPQHF. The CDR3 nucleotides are TGTGCCAGCAGCTTGGGGGTCACAGTTAGCAATCAGCCCCAGCATTTT.

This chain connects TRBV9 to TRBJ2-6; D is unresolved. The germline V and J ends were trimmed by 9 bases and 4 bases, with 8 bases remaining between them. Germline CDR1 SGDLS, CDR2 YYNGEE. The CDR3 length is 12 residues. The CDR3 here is CATSPGANVLTF. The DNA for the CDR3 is TGTGCCACCTCCCCCGGGGCCAACGTCCTGACTTTC.

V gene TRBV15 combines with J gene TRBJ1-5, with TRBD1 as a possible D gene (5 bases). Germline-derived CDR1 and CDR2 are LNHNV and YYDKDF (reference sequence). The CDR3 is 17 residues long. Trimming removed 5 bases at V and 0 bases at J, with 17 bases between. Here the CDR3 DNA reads TGTGCCACCAGCTGGGTGCGGGGGGGTTATAGCAATCAGCCCCAGCATTTT. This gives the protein CATSWVRGGYSNQPQHF.

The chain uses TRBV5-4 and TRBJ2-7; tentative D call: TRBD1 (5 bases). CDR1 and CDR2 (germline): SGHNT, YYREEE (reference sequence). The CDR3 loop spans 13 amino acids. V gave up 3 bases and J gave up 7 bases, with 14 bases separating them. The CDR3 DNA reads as TGTGCCAGCAGCTCGGAAGCAGGGCGGGAGCAGTACTTC. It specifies CASSSEAGREQYF. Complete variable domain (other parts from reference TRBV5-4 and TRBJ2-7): ETGVTQSPTHLIKTRGQQVTLRCSSQSGHNTVSWYQQALGQGPQFIFQYYREEENGRGNFPPRFSGLQFPNYSSELNVNALELDDSALYLCASSSEAGREQYFGPGTRLTVT.

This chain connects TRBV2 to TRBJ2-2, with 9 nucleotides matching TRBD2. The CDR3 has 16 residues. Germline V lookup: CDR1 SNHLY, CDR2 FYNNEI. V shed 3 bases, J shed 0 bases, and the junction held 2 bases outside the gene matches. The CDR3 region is CASSDPSGANTGELFF. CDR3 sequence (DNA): TGTGCCAGCAGTGACCCTAGCGGGGCGAACACCGGGGAGCTGTTTTTT.

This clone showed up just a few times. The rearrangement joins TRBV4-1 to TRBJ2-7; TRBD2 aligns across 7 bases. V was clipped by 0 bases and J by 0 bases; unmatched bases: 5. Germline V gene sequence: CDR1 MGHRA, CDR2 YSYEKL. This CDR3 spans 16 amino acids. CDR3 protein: CASSQDRGVSSYEQYF. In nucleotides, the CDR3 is TGCGCCAGCAGCCAAGATCGGGGGGTAAGCTCCTACGAGCAGTACTTC.

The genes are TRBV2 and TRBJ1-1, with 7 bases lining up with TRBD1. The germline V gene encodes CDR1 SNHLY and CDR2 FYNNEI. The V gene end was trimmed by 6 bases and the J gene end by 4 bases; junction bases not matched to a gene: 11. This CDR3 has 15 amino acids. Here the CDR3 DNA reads TGTGCCAGCAGAGAAAACAGGGGCGGGAGCACTGAAGCTTTCTTT. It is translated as CASRENRGGSTEAFF.

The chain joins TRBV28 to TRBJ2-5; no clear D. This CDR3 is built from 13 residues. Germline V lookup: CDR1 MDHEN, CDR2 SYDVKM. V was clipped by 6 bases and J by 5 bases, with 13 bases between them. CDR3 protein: CASRSTKMETQYF. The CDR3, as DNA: TGTGCCAGCAGAAGCACTAAGATGGAGACCCAGTACTTC. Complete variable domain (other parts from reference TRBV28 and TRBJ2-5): DVKVTQSSRYLVKRTGEKVFLECVQDMDHENMFWYRQDPGLGLRLIYFSYDVKMKEKGDIPEGYSVSREKKERFSLILESASTNQTSMYLCASRSTKMETQYFGPGTRLLVL.

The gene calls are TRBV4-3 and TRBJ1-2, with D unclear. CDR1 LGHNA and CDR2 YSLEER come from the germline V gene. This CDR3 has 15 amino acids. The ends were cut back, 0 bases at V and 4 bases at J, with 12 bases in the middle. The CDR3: CASSQDRAYLYGYTF. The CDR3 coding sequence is TGCGCCAGCAGCCAAGACCGGGCATACCTCTATGGCTACACCTTC.

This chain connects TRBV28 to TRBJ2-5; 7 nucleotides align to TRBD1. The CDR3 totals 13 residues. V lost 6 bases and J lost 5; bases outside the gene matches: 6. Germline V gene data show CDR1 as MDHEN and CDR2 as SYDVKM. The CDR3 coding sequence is TGTGCCAGCAGCCCAGACAGGGAGGAGACCCAGTACTTC. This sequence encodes CASSPDREETQYF.

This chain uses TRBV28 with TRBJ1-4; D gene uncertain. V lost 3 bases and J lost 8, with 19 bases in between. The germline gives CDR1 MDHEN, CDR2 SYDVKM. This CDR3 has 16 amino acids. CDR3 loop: CASSLALGRLGEKLFF. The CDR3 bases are TGTGCCAGCAGTTTGGCCTTGGGGAGGCTTGGAGAAAAACTGTTTTTT.

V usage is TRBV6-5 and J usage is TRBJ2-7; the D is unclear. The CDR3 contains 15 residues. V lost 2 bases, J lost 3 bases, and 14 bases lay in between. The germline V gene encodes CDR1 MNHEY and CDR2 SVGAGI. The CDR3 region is CASSYSPSPLYEQYF. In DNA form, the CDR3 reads TGTGCCAGCAGTTACAGTCCCTCCCCCCTCTACGAGCAGTACTTC.

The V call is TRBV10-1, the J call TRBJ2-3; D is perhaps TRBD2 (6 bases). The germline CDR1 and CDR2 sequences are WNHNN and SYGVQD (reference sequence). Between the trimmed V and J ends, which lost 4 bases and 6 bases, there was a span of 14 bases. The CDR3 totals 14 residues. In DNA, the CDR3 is TGCGCCAGCAGTGGCGGGATTAGTGTGGATACGCAGTATTTT. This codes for CASSGGISVDTQYF.

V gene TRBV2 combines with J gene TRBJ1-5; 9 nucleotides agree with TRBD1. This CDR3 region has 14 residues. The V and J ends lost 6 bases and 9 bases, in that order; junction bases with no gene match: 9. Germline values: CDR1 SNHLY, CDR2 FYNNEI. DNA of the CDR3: TGTGCCAGCAGAGATGTGGGGACAGGGCTGCCCCAGCATTTT. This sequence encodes CASRDVGTGLPQHF.

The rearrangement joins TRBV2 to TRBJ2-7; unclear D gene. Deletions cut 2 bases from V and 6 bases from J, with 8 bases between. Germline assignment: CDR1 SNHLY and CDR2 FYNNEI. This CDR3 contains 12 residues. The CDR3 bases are TGTGCCAGCAGTGAACCGCCCCTCGAGCAGTACTTC. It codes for CASSEPPLEQYF.

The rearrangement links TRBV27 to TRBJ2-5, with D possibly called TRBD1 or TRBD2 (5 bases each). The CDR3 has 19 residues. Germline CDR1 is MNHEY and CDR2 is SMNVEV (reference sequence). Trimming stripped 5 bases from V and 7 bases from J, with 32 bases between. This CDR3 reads CASSPSSVFGTGPRGTQYF. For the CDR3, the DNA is TGTGCCAGCAGTCCCTCGTCCGTTTTCGGGACCGGGCCTAGGGGGACCCAGTACTTC.

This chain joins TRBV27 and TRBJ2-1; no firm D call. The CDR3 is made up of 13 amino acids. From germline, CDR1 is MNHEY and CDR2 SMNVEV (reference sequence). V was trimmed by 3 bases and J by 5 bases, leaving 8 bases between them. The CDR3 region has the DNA TGTGCCAGCAGTTTCCTATGGGACAATGAGCAGTTCTTC. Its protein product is CASSFLWDNEQFF.

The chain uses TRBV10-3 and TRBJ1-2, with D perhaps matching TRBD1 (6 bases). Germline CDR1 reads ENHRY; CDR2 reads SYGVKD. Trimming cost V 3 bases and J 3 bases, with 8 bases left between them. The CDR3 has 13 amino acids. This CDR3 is CAISEQGDYGYTF. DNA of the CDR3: TGTGCCATCAGTGAACAGGGTGACTATGGCTACACCTTC.

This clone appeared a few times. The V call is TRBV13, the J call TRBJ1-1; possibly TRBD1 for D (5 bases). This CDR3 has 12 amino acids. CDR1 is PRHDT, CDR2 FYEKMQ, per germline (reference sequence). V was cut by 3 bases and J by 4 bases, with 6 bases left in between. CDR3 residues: CASSFGTTEAFF. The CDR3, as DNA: TGTGCCAGCAGCTTTGGGACCACTGAAGCTTTCTTT. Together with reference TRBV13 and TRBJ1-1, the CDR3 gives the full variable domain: AAGVIQSPRHLIKEKRETATLKCYPIPRHDTVYWYQQGPGQDPQFLISFYEKMQSDKGSIPDRFSAQQFSDYHSELNMSSLELGDSALYFCASSFGTTEAFFGQGTRLTVV.

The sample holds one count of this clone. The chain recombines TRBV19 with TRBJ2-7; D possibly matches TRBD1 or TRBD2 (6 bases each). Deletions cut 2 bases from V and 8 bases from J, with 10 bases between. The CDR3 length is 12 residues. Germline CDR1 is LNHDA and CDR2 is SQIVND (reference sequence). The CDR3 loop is CASSIWGAQQYF. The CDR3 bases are TGTGCCAGTAGTATATGGGGGGCCCAGCAGTACTTC. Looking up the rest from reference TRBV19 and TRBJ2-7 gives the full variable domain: DGGITQSPKYLFRKEGQNVTLSCEQNLNHDAMYWYRQDPGQGLRLIYYSQIVNDFQKGDIAEGYSVSREKKESFPLTVTSAQKNPTAFYLCASSIWGAQQYFGPGTRLTVT.

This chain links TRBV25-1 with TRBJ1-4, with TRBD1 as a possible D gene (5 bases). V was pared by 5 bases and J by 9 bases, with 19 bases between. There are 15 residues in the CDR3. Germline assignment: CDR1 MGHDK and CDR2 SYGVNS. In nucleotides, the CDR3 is TGTGCCAGCAGTCTCGGGGCAGGGATCGCCCAAAAACTGTTTTTT. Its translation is CASSLGAGIAQKLFF.

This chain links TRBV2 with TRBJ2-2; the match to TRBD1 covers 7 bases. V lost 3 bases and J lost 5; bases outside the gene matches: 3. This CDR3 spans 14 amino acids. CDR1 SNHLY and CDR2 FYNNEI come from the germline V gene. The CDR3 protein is CASSELQGTGELFF. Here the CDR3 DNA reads TGTGCCAGCAGTGAGTTACAGGGGACCGGGGAGCTGTTTTTT.

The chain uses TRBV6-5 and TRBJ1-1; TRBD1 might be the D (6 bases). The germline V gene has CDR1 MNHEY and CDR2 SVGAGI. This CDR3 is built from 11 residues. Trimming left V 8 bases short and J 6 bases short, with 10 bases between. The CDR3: CASSTGPEAFF. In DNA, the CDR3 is TGTGCCAGCTCGACAGGCCCTGAAGCTTTCTTT.

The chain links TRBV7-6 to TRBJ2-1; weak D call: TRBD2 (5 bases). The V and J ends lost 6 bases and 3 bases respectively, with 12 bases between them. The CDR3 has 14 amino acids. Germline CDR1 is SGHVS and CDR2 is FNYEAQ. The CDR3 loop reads CASSVVRDYNEQFF. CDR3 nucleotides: TGTGCCAGCAGTGTTGTCCGGGACTACAATGAGCAGTTCTTC.

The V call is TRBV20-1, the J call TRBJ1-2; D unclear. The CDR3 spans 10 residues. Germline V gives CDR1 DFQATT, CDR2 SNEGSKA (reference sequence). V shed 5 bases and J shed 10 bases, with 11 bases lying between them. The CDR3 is CSAYPMSYTF. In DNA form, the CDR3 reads TGCAGTGCTTACCCCATGTCCTACACCTTC.

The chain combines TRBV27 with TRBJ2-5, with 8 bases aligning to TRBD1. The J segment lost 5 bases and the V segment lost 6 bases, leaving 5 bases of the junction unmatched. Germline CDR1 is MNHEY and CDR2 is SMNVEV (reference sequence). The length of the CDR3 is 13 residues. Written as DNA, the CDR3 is TGTGCCAGCAGCCAGGGGGCTCAGGAGACCCAGTACTTC. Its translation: CASSQGAQETQYF.

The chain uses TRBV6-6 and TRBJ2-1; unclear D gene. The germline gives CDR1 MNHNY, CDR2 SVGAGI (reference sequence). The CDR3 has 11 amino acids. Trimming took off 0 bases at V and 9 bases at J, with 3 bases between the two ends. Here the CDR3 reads CASSYSGEQFF. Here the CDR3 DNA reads TGTGCCAGCAGTTACTCGGGTGAGCAGTTCTTC.

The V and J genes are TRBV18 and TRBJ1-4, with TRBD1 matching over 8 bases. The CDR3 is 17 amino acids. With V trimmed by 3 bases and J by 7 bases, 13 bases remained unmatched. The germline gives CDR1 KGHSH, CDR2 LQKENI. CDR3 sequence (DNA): TGTGCCAGCTCACCTGGGACAGGTTCTTGGAGTAGTGAAAAACTGTTTTTT. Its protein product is CASSPGTGSWSSEKLFF.